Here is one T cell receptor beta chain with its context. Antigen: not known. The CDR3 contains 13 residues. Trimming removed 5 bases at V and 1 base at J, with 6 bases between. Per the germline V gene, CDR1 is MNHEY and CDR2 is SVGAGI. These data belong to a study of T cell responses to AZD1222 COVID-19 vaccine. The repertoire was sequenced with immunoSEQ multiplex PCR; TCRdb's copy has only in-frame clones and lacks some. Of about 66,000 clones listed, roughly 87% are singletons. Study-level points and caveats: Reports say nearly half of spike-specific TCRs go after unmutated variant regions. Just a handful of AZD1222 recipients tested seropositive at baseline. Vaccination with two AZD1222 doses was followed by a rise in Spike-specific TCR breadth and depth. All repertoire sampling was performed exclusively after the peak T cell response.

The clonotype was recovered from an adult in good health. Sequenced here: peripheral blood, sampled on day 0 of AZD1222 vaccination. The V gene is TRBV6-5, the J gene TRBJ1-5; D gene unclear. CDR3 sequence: CASSPESNQPQHF. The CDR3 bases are TGTGCCAGCAGTCCGGAAAGCAATCAGCCCCAGCATTTT.